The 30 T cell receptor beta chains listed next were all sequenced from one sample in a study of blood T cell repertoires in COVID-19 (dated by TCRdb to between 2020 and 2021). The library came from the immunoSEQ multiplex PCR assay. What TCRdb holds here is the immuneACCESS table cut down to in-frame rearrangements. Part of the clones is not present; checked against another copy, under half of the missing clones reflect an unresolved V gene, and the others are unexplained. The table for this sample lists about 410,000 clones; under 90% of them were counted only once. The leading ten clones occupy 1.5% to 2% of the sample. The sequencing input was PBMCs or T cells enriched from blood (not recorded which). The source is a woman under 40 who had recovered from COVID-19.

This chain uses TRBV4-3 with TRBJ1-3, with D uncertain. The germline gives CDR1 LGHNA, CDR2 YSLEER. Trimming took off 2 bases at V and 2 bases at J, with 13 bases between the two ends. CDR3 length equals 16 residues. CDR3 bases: TGCGCCAGCAGCCAACTGAGAGGTGCGGCTGGAAACACCATATATTTT. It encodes CASSQLRGAAGNTIYF.

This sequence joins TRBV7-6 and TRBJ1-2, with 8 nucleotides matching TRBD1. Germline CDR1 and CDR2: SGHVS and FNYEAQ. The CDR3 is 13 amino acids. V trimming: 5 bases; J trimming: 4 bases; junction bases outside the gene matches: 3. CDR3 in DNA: TGTGCCAGCAGCGAGACAGGGGCCTATGGCTACACCTTC. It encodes CASSETGAYGYTF.

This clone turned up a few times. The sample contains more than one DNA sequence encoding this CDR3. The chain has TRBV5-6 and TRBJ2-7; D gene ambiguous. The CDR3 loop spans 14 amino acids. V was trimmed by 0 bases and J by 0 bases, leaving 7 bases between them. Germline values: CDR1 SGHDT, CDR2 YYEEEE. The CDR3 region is CASSLGGSSYEQYF. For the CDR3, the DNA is TGTGCCAGCAGCTTGGGCGGAAGCTCCTACGAGCAGTACTTC.

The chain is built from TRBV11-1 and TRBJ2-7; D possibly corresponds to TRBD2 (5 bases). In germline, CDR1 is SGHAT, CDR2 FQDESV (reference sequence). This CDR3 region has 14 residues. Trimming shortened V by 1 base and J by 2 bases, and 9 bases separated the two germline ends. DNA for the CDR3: TGTGCCAGCAGCTTAGTTAGAGGGACCTACGAGCAGTACTTC. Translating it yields CASSLVRGTYEQYF.

CDR3 loop: CASSLEGASSSWEQYF. The CDR3 bases are TGTGCCAGCAGCTTGGAAGGGGCCTCCTCCTCTTGGGAGCAGTACTTC. This chain links TRBV5-5 with TRBJ2-7; a weak D match, TRBD1 (5 bases). Germline V gene lookup returns CDR1 SGHKS and CDR2 YYEKEE (reference sequence). The V end was cut by 0 bases, the J end by 7 bases, with 20 bases between. This CDR3 spans 16 amino acids.

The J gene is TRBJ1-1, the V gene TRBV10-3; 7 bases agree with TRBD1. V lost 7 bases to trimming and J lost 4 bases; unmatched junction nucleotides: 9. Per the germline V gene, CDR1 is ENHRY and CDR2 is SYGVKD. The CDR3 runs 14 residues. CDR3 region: CAITRGQIGTEAFF. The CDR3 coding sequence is TGTGCCATCACTCGGGGACAGATTGGCACTGAAGCTTTCTTT.

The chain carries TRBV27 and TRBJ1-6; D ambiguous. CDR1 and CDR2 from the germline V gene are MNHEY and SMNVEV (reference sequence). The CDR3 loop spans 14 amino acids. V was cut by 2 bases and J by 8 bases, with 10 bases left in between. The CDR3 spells CASSLERVYSPLHF. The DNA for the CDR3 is TGTGCCAGCAGTTTAGAGAGGGTCTATTCACCCCTCCACTTT.

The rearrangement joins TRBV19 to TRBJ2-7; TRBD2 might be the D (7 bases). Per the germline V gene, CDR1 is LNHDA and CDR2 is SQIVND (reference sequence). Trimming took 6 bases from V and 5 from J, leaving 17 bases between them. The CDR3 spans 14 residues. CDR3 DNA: TGTGCCAGTAGCCCGGTTGGGGGGGCAAACGAGCAGTACTTC. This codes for CASSPVGGANEQYF.

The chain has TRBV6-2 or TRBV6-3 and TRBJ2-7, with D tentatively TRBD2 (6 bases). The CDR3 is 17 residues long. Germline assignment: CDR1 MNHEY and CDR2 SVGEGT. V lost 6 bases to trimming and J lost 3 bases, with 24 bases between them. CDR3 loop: CASSRFRVTGLNYEQYF. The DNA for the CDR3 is TGTGCCAGCAGCCGCTTCCGAGTTACGGGACTCAACTACGAGCAGTACTTC.

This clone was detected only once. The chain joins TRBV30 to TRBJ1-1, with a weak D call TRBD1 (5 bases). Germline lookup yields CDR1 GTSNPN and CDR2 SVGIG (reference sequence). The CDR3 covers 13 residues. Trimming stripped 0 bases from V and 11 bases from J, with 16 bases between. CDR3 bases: TGTGCCTGGAGTGTTGGGGGGGGTTTGTTGGCTTTCTTT. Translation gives CAWSVGGGLLAFF. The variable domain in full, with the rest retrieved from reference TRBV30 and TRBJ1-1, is SQTIHQWPATLVQPVGSPLSLECTVEGTSNPNLYWYRQAAGRGLQLLFYSVGIGQISSEVPQNLSASRPQDRQFILSSKKLLLSDSGFYLCAWSVGGGLLAFFGQGTRLTVV.

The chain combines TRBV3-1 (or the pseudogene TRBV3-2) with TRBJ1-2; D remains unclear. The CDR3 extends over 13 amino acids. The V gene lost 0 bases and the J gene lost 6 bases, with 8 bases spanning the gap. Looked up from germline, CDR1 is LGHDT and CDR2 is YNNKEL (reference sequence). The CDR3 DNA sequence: TGTGCCAGCAGCCAAGAAAGAGGGAATGGCTACACCTTC. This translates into CASSQERGNGYTF.

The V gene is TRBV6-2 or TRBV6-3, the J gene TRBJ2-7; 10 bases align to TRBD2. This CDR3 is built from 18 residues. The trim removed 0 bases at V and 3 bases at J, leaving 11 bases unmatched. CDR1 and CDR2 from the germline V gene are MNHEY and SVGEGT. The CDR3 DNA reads TGTGCCAGCAGTTACTCGTCCCTTGGACTAGCGGTACTCTACGAGCAGTACTTC. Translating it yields CASSYSSLGLAVLYEQYF.

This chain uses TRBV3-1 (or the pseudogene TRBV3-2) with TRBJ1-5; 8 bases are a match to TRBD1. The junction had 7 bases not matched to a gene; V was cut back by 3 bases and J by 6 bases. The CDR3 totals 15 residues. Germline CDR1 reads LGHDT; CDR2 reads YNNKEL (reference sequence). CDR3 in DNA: TGTGCCAGCAGCCACGGACAGGGCACGAGTCAGCCCCAGCATTTT. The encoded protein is CASSHGQGTSQPQHF.

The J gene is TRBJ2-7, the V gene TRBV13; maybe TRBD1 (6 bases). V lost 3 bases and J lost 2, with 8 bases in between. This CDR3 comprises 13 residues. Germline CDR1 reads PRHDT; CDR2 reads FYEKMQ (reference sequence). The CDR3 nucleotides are TGTGCCAGCAGCTTGAACAGGGCCTACGAGCAGTACTTC. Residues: CASSLNRAYEQYF.

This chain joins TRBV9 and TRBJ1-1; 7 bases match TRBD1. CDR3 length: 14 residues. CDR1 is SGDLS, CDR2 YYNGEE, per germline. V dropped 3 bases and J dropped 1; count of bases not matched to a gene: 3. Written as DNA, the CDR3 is TGTGCCAGCAGCGCCGGGACAGAGAACACTGAAGCTTTCTTT. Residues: CASSAGTENTEAFF.

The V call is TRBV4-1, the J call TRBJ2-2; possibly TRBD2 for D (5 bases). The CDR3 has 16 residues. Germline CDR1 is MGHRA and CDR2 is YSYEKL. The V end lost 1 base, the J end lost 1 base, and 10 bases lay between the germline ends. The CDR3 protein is CASSQVSSLNTGELFF. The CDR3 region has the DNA TGCGCCAGCAGCCAAGTATCTAGCTTGAACACCGGGGAGCTGTTTTTT.

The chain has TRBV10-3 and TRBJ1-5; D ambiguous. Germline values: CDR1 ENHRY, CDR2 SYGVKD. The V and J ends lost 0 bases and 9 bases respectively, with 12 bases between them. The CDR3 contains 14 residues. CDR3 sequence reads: CAISESKPPSPQHF. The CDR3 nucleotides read TGTGCCATCAGTGAGTCGAAGCCGCCGTCGCCCCAGCATTTT.

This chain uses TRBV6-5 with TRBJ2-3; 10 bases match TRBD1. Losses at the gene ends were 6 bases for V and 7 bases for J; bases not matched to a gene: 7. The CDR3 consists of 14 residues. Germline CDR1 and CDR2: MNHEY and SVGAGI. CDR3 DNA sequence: TGTGCCAGCAGATTGGACAGGGGGGGATATACGCAGTATTTT. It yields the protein CASRLDRGGYTQYF.

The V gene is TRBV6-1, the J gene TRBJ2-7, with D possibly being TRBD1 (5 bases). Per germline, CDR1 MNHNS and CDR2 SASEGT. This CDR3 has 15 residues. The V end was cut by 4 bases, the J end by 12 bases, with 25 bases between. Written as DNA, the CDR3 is TGTGCCAGCAGTGGACGCAGGGATTTCGATGATAAGCGGTACTTC. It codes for CASSGRRDFDDKRYF.

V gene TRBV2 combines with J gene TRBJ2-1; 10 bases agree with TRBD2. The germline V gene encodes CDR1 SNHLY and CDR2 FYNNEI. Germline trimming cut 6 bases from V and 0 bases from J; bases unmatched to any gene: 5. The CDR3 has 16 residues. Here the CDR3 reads CASRLSSGSSYNEQFF. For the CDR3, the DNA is TGTGCCAGCAGGTTGTCTAGCGGGAGCTCCTACAATGAGCAGTTCTTC.

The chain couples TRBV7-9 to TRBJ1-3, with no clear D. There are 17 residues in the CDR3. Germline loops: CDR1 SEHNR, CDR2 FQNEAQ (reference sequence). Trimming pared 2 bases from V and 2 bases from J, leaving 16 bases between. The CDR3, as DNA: TGTGCCAGCAGCTTATTGGGCGGGGAAGTAGCTGGAAACACCATATATTTT. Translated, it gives CASSLLGGEVAGNTIYF.

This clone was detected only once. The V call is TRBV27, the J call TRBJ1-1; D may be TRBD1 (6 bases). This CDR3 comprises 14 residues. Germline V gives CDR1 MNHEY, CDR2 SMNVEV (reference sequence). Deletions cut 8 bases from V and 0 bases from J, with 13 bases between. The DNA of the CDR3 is TGTGCCAGCGCGGACAGCTTTATGAACACTGAAGCTTTCTTT. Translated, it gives CASADSFMNTEAFF.

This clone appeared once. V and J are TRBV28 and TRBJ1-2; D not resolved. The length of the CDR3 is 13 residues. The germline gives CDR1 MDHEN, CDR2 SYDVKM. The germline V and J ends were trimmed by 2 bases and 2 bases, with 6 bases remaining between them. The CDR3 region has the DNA TGTGCCAGCAGTTTAACGGGGAACTATGGCTACACCTTC. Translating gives CASSLTGNYGYTF.

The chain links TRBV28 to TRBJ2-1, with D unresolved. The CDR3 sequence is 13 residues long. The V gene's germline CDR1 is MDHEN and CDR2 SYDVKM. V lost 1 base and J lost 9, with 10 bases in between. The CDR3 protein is CASSLYGVSEQFF. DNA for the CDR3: TGTGCCAGCAGTTTATATGGAGTTAGTGAGCAGTTCTTC.

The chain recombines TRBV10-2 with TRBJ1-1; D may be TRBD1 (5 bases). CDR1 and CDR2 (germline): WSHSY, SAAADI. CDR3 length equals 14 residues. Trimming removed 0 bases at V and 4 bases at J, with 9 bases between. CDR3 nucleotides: TGCGCCAGCAGTGAGTCGGGAGGGGCCACTGAAGCTTTCTTT. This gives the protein CASSESGGATEAFF.

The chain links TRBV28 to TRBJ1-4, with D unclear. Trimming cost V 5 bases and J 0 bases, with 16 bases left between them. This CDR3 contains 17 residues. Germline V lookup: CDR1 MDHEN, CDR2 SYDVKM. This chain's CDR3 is CASSLHFRTATNEKLFF. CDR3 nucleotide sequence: TGTGCCAGCAGTCTTCATTTCAGAACCGCAACTAATGAAAAACTGTTTTTT.

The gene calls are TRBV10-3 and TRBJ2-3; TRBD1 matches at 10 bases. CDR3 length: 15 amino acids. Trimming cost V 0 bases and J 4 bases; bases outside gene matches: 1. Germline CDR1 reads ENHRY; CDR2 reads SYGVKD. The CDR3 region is CAISESGQGSDTQYF. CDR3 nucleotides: TGTGCCATCAGTGAGTCGGGACAGGGGTCAGATACGCAGTATTTT.

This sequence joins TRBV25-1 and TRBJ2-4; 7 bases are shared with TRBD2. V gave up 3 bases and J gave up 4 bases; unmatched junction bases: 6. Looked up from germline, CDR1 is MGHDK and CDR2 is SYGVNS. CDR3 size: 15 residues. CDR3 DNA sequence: TGTGCCAGCAGTGACCCTAGCGGTCCGAAAAACATTCAGTACTTC. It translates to CASSDPSGPKNIQYF.

The CDR3 is CASSRGRRGWSGANVLTF. In DNA, the CDR3 is TGTGCCAGCAGCCGGGGGAGGCGGGGTTGGTCTGGGGCCAACGTCCTGACTTTC. The rearrangement uses TRBV5-6 and TRBJ2-6; tentative D call: TRBD2 (6 bases). CDR3 size: 18 residues. Trimming pared 4 bases from V and 1 base from J, leaving 18 bases between. Germline CDR1 reads SGHDT; CDR2 reads YYEEEE.

The CDR3 nucleotides read TGTGCCAGCAGTTACTCGCCAAACCCAGCCTACGAGCAGTACTTC. Translated, it gives CASSYSPNPAYEQYF. This chain uses TRBV6-5 with TRBJ2-7; D gene ambiguous. CDR1 is MNHEY and CDR2 is SVGAGI in the germline V gene. V was cut by 0 bases and J by 2 bases, with 11 bases left in between. The CDR3 is made up of 15 amino acids.